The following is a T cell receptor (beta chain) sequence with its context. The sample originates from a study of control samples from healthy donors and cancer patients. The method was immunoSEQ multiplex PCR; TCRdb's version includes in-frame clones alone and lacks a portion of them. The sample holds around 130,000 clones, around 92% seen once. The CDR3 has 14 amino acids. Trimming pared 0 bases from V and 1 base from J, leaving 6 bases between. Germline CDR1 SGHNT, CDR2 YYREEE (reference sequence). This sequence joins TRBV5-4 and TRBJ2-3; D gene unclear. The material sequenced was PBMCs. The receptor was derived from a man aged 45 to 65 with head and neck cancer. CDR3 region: CASSLVQGTDTQYF. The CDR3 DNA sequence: TGTGCCAGCAGCTTGGTGCAGGGCACAGATACGCAGTATTTT. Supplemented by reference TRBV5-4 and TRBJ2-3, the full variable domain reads ETGVTQSPTHLIKTRGQQVTLRCSSQSGHNTVSWYQQALGQGPQFIFQYYREEENGRGNFPPRFSGLQFPNYSSELNVNALELDDSALYLCASSLVQGTDTQYFGPGTRLTVL.